The text below deals with one T cell receptor beta chain. Its matching antigen is unknown. The entry originates in a study of cytomegalovirus exposure and HLA in healthy donors. Overall study results and limits: The authors later found TCR association rates varying by HLA locus, with DRB1 most and HLA-C fewest. The study labeled roughly 160 TCR beta chains cytomegalovirus-associated. Earlier results showed most TCR beta V segments being productive about 87% or about 30% of the time.

The CDR3 spans 16 residues. Germline V gene data show CDR1 as MNHNS and CDR2 as SASEGT. V dropped 3 bases and J dropped 0; count of bases not matched to a gene: 3. The PCR employed 60 Vbeta primers together with 13 Jbeta primers. This table comes from immunoSEQ multiplex PCR, and its TCRdb copy is limited to in-frame clones, with some not included. The sample carries around 200,000 clones, roughly four fifths recorded once. The rearrangement links TRBV6-1 to TRBJ2-2; 8 bases agree with TRBD2. The receptor's source is a man aged 50-59 years in good health and CMV-seronegative. Specimen: PBMCs. The CDR3 DNA sequence: TGTGCCAGCAGTGACGGGGGGGGGCCGAACACCGGGGAGCTGTTTTTT. Its protein product is CASSDGGGPNTGELFF.